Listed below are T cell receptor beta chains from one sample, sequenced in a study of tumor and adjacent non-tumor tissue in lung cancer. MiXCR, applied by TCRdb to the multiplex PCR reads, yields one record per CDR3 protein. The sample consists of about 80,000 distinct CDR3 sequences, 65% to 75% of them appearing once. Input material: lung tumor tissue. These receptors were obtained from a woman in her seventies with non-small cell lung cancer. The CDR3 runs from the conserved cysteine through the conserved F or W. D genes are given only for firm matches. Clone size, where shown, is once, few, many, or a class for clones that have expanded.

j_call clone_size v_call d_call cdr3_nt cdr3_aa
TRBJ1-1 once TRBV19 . TGTGCCAGTACCAAAGGGTTGAACACTGAAGCTTTCTTT CASTKGLNTEAFF
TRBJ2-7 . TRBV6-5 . TGTGCCAGCAATACCCGAGGAGCACGGTACGAGCATTACTTC CASNTRGARYEHYF
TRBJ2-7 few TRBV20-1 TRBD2 TGCAGTGCTAGAGGGGTGGACGGGACTAGCGGGAGTTCTTCCTACGAGCAGTACTTC CSARGVDGTSGSSSYEQYF
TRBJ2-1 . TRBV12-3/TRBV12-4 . TGTGCCACCAAAACATGGGCCGTTAATGGGCAGTTCTTC CATKTWAVNGQFF
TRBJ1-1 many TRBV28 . TGTGCCAGCAGTTCCACCCTGAACACTGAAGCTTTCTTT CASSSTLNTEAFF
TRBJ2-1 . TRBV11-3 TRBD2 TGTGCCGGCAACTTAGACGGAGCGGGAGGTGTTGATGAGCAGTTCTTC CAGNLDGAGGVDEQFF
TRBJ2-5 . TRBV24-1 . TGTGCTACCAGAGGGTCAGGCAATGGCGAGACCCAGTACTTC CATRGSGNGETQYF
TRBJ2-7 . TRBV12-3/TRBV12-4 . TGTGCCAGCAGTTCCACATGGGTGGGAACCTCCTATGAGCAGTACTTC CASSSTWVGTSYEQYF
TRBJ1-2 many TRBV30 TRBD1 TGTGCCTGGATTACACAGGGGAACTATGGCTACACCTTC CAWITQGNYGYTF
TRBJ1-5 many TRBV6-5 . TGTGCCAGCAGTTCAGGACTGAGGAATCAGCCCCAGCATTTT CASSSGLRNQPQHF
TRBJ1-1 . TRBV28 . TGTGCCAGCATTTTCCCGCTGACAGGAGCTTTCTTT CASIFPLTGAFF
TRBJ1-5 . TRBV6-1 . TGTGCCAGCCACACAGGGACTGACAATCAGCCTCAGCATTTT CASHTGTDNQPQHF
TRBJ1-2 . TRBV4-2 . TGTGCCAGCACCCAAGATAGGGGAGCCGTATCTGAGCTTCATGGCTACACCTTC CASTQDRGAVSELHGYTF
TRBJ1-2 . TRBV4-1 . TGCGCCACCAGCCAAGAACCCCAGGGTTGGGGCTACACCTTC CATSQEPQGWGYTF
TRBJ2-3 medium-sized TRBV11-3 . TGTGCCAGCAGCTTAGCAATGGGGGATACGCAGTATTTT CASSLAMGDTQYF
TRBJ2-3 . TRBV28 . TGTGTCAGTAGTGCCCAAACCGTCCGGGACTCCTACACAGATACGCAGTATTTC CVSSAQTVRDSYTDTQYF
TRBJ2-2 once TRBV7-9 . TGTGCCAGCAGCTTCTGGTCCCGCACCGGGGAGCTGCTTTTT CASSFWSRTGELLF
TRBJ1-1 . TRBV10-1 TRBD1 TGCGCCAGCAGTGACAACAGGGGAAAGATCACTGAAGCTCTCTTT CASSDNRGKITEALF
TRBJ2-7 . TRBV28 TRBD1 TGTACCTGCAGACAGGGGGGAGTCTACGAGCAGTACTTC CTCRQGGVYEQYF
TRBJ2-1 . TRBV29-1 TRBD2 TGCAGCGTAAGACTAGCGGGAGGGAACACTAACAATGAGCAGTTCTTC CSVRLAGGNTNNEQFF
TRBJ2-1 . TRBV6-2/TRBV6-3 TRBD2 TGTGCCAGCTTTTATGATCGGGGGGTTACCTACAATGAGCAGTTCTTC CASFYDRGVTYNEQFF
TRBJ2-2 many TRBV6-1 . TGTGCCAGCCTGTCGGGGGAAGGCGGGGAGCTGTTTTTT CASLSGEGGELFF
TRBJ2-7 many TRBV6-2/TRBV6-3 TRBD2 TGTGCCAGCAGTGGCCTAGGGCGGGAGGACTACGAGCAGTACTTC CASSGLGREDYEQYF
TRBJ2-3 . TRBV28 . TGTGCCAACAGTAGCAGGTCCGCACGCACAGATACGCAGTATTTT CANSSRSARTDTQYF
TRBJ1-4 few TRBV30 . TGTGCCTGGAGTGTGTACCAGGGCTTAAATGAAAAACTGTTTTTT CAWSVYQGLNEKLFF
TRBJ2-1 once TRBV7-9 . TGTGCCAGCAGCCCGATGACTAACGAAAACAATGAGCAGTTCTTC CASSPMTNENNEQFF
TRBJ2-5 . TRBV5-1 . TGCGCCAGCAGCTTGGAGGACACCCAGTACTTC CASSLEDTQYF
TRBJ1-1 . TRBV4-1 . TGCACCAGCAGCCAAGTGGGTCAGGGTGTTGACACTGAAGCTCTCTTT CTSSQVGQGVDTEALF
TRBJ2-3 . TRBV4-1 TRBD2 TGCGCCGGCAGCTTCCGACTAGCGGGAGGGTCCACAGATACGCAGTATTTT CAGSFRLAGGSTDTQYF
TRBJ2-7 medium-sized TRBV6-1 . TGTGCCAGCAGCGGTGTGAGGCAGTACTTC CASSGVRQYF
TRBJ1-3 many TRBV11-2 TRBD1 TGTGCCAGCAGAGCGCGACAGGGGGCTGGAAACACCACATATTTT CASRARQGAGNTTYF
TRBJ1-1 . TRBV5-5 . TGTGCCAGCAGCTTGGATCTAGGAGGGTACACTGAAGCTTTCTTT CASSLDLGGYTEAFF
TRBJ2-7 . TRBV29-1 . TGCAGCATTGAAGGTCATGATTCGCCGGGTGACGAGCAGTACTTC CSIEGHDSPGDEQYF
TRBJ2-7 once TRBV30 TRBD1 TGTGCCTGGAGTTCTGTGAGGGGGCGTTTCGAGCAGTACTTC CAWSSVRGRFEQYF
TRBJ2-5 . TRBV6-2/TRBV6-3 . TGTACCAGCAGTTACGGTTTCAGGCAAGAGACTCAGTACTTC CTSSYGFRQETQYF
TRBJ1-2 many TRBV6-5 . TGTGCCAGCAGTTACTCGATGCAGGGGCGCTACGGCTACACCTTC CASSYSMQGRYGYTF
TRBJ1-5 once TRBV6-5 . TGTGCCAACAGTTACAGGAGAAATCAGCTCCAGCATTTT CANSYRRNQLQHF
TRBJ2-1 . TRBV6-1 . TGTGCCAGCAGTGAAATAGAGACCTACAATGAGCAGTTCTTC CASSEIETYNEQFF
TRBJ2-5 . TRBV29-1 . TGCAGCGTTGAACGAGGGGGGAGAGGGGAGACCCAATACTTC CSVERGGRGETQYF
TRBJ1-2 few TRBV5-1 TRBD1 TGCGCCAGCAGCTTGGACAGGGGACAGGGTTTCTATGGCTACACCTTC CASSLDRGQGFYGYTF
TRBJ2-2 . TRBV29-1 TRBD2 TGCAACGTAGGACTAGCGGGAGGATACACCGGGGAGCTGTTTTTT CNVGLAGGYTGELFF
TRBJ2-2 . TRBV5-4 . TGTGCCAGCAGCTTCAAAGGGAGAGCCCTAGGGACCGGGGAGCTGTTTTTT CASSFKGRALGTGELFF
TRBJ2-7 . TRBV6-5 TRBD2 TGTGCCAGCAGTCCCGTACTAGCGGTAAATGATTATGAGCAGTACTTC CASSPVLAVNDYEQYF
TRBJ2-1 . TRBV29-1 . TGCAGCGTTACAGGACAGAGTTATGAGAAGTTCTTC CSVTGQSYEKFF
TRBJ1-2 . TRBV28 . TGTGCCAGCAGCTCCGGACGGGTCTATGGCTACAGCTTC CASSSGRVYGYSF